A selection of T cell receptor beta chains follows, all from one sample in a study of CXCR3-negative and CXCR3-positive naive CD8 T cells. For each CDR3 protein, TCRdb gives one entry from its re-call of the 5' RACE reads, without DNA. Here the sample table reports about 92,000 distinct CDR3 sequences. Sequencing used naive CXCR3+ CD8+ T cells from blood. Receptors originate from a human donor in good health. Some clones in this sample may be carry-over from other donors' samples. CDR3s include the opening cysteine and the closing phenylalanine or tryptophan.

cdr3_length j_call v_call cdr3_aa
15 TRBJ2-5 TRBV30 CAWTSGAHFQETQYF
13 TRBJ1-5 TRBV3-1 CASSHEGSQPQHF
17 TRBJ2-3 TRBV20-1 CSARDLRTNGNTDTQYF
15 TRBJ2-3 TRBV6-1 CASSEEGTGGLTQYF
15 TRBJ2-5 TRBV6-5 CATLNLGGSAETQYF
14 TRBJ2-7 TRBV3-1 CASSQTSGVYEQYF
15 TRBJ2-2 TRBV11-2 CASSPWTRESGELFF
16 TRBJ2-2 TRBV10-1 CASTFRTGTNTGELFF
15 TRBJ2-5 TRBV28 CASSFPGGYQETQYF
11 TRBJ1-5 TRBV25-1 CASGPYQPQHF
19 TRBJ2-3 TRBV4-1 CASSQESIGLAGATDTQYF
14 TRBJ2-1 TRBV12-3/TRBV12-4 CASSTTGGYNEQFF
15 TRBJ2-1 TRBV5-1 CASTRPGGSYNEQFF
14 TRBJ2-3 TRBV28 CASSLGAVTDTQYF
13 TRBJ1-5 TRBV20-1 CSASQGINQPQHF
18 TRBJ2-2 TRBV6-2/TRBV6-3 CASSYSIGGDTPTGELFF
13 TRBJ2-7 TRBV7-2 CASSLRLAYEQYF
15 TRBJ1-2 TRBV29-1 CSVDGGMGPIYGYTF
14 TRBJ2-7 TRBV5-1 CASSLGGLSYEQYF
17 TRBJ2-3 TRBV21-1 CASSKKRTSPSTDTQYF
12 TRBJ2-7 TRBV29-1 CSVVGKAYEQYF
12 TRBJ1-1 TRBV5-1 CASSSSDTEAFF
15 TRBJ2-5 TRBV15 CATSSLTGGRETQYF
13 TRBJ1-1 TRBV4-2 CASSRGTGTEAFF
15 TRBJ2-5 TRBV28 CASSLFAGYQETQYF
14 TRBJ2-1 TRBV5-1 CASSFDRGYNEQFF
16 TRBJ2-2 TRBV7-2 CASSLWISGDTGELFF
16 TRBJ2-7 TRBV3-1 CASSQEVGMVKAEQYF
13 TRBJ1-1 TRBV2 CASNLGRNTEAFF
15 TRBJ2-6 TRBV28 CASSLGDSGANVLTF
17 TRBJ2-3 TRBV5-4 CASSPRVGGGTTDTQYF
15 TRBJ2-1 TRBV4-3 CASSQRLAGDNEQFF
15 TRBJ2-1 TRBV7-2 CASSLAGVPYNEQFF
15 TRBJ2-3 TRBV29-1 CSVELAGVAADTQYF
19 TRBJ2-1 TRBV7-8 CASSSPTGLTSGVRDEQFF
16 TRBJ2-1 TRBV20-1 CSAGHQDRRLSDEQFF
16 TRBJ2-3 TRBV29-1 CSVGGTSGRNEDTQYF
15 TRBJ2-4 TRBV4-3 CASSPTGDPKNIQYF
13 TRBJ2-7 TRBV5-1 CASSLEQTYEQYF
17 TRBJ1-3 TRBV4-3 CASSQMGRMASGNTIYF
14 TRBJ2-1 TRBV20-1 CSETGLADYNEQFF
15 TRBJ2-5 TRBV27 CASRAGQGRQETQYF
16 TRBJ2-2 TRBV11-2 CASSSTTDSNTGELFF
17 TRBJ2-1 TRBV5-1 CASSESSGGRSYNEQFF
18 TRBJ2-1 TRBV23-1 CASSQSRGPRENYNEQFF